These 12 T cell receptor beta chains came from one sample sequenced in a study of T cell responses to AZD1222 COVID-19 vaccine. Clones were read by immunoSEQ multiplex PCR, and TCRdb kept only the in-frame ones, dropping some. The sample includes roughly 100,000 clones, 88% of them seen just once. The starting material was peripheral blood, obtained on day 0 of AZD1222 vaccination. The receptors were gathered from an adult in good health.

In this sample, this clone turned up once. The V gene is TRBV3-1 (or the pseudogene TRBV3-2), the J gene TRBJ1-5, with 8 bases identical to TRBD1. The CDR3 has 15 residues. From germline, CDR1 is LGHDT and CDR2 YNNKEL (reference sequence). Losses at the gene ends were 1 base for V and 1 base for J; bases not matched to a gene: 0. The CDR3 is CASSQGQGSNQPQHF. The CDR3 DNA follows: TGTGCCAGCAGCCAAGGACAGGGGAGCAATCAGCCCCAGCATTTT.

The chain couples TRBV9 to TRBJ2-7, with 9 nucleotides matching TRBD1. V lost 0 bases to trimming and J lost 5 bases; unmatched junction nucleotides: 6. Looked up from germline, CDR1 is SGDLS and CDR2 is YYNGEE. There are 15 residues in the CDR3. The DNA of the CDR3 is TGTGCCAGCAGCGTAGGGGGACAGGGTTTAAACGAGCAGTACTTC. As protein: CASSVGGQGLNEQYF.

The chain links TRBV15 to TRBJ2-7; D unresolved. This CDR3 has 14 amino acids. The germline V gene encodes CDR1 LNHNV and CDR2 YYDKDF (reference sequence). Trimming stripped 0 bases from V and 6 bases from J, with 12 bases between. In DNA form, the CDR3 reads TGTGCCACCAGCAGAGACTACAAGACGTTCGAGCAGTACTTC. Translated, it gives CATSRDYKTFEQYF.

The V and J genes are TRBV5-4 and TRBJ2-3; 8 bases fit TRBD2. The junction had 9 bases not matched to a gene; V was cut back by 3 bases and J by 0 bases. This CDR3 contains 17 residues. Germline-derived CDR1 and CDR2 are SGHNT and YYREEE (reference sequence). DNA of the CDR3: TGTGCCAGCAGCTCCGGGGGGGAGCGCTCAAGCACAGATACGCAGTATTTT. Amino acid sequence: CASSSGGERSSTDTQYF. Full variable domain (missing parts from reference TRBV5-4 and TRBJ2-3): ETGVTQSPTHLIKTRGQQVTLRCSSQSGHNTVSWYQQALGQGPQFIFQYYREEENGRGNFPPRFSGLQFPNYSSELNVNALELDDSALYLCASSSGGERSSTDTQYFGPGTRLTVL.

The CDR3 DNA reads as TGTGCCAGCAGCAAAGTAGGGAATGAGCAGTTCTTC. Protein: CASSKVGNEQFF. V and J are TRBV21-1 and TRBJ2-1. TRBV21-1 is reported as a pseudogene. The CDR3 contains 12 residues.

The CDR3 region has the DNA TGTGCCAGCAGCTTAAGACAGGGGGACAATGAGCAGTTCTTC. Encoded protein: CASSLRQGDNEQFF. The rearrangement uses TRBV7-9 and TRBJ2-1; 9 positions agree with TRBD1. The CDR3 runs to 14 residues. Germline trimming cut 2 bases from V and 5 bases from J; bases unmatched to any gene: 1. The germline CDR1 and CDR2 sequences are SEHNR and FQNEAQ (reference sequence). Filled out from reference TRBV7-9 and TRBJ2-1, the complete variable domain reads DTGVSQNPRHKITKRGQNVTFRCDPISEHNRLYWYRQTLGQGPEFLTYFQNEAQLEKSRLLSDRFSAERPKGSFSTLEIQRTEQGDSAMYLCASSLRQGDNEQFFGPGTRLTVL.

The chain carries TRBV21-1 and TRBJ2-1; TRBD2, the table's D call, lacks a check against the DNA. TRBV21-1 is a recognized pseudogene. This CDR3 region has 15 residues. CDR3 loop: CASSKERLANNEQFF. The CDR3 nucleotides read TGTGCCAGCAGCAAAGAGAGACTAGCGAACAATGAGCAGTTCTTC.

This clone was recorded once. The V call is TRBV7-3, the J call TRBJ1-1; D perhaps matches TRBD1 (6 bases). Germline V lookup: CDR1 SGHTA, CDR2 FQGTGA. The V gene lost 5 bases and the J gene lost 5 bases, with 12 bases spanning the gap. The length of the CDR3 is 13 residues. The CDR3 spells CASSTQQGTEAFF. For the CDR3, the DNA is TGTGCCAGCAGCACCCAACAGGGAACTGAAGCTTTCTTT.

V gene TRBV2 combines with J gene TRBJ1-6; 10 bases line up with TRBD1. V shed 7 bases, J shed 8 bases, and the junction held 5 bases outside the gene matches. This CDR3 region has 14 residues. Germline V gene sequence: CDR1 SNHLY, CDR2 FYNNEI. This CDR3 is CASIGQGEYSPLHF. DNA of the CDR3: TGTGCCAGCATTGGACAGGGGGAGTATTCACCCCTCCACTTT. Full variable domain (rest looked up from reference TRBV2 and TRBJ1-6): EPEVTQTPSHQVTQMGQEVILRCVPISNHLYFYWYRQILGQKVEFLVSFYNNEISEKSEIFDDQFSVERPDGSNFTLKIRSTKLEDSAMYFCASIGQGEYSPLHFGNGTRLTVT.

V is TRBV3-1 (or the pseudogene TRBV3-2) and J is TRBJ2-2; D is perhaps TRBD2 (6 bases). V was clipped by 4 bases and J by 3 bases, with 15 bases between them. This CDR3 is built from 16 residues. Germline CDR1 and CDR2: LGHDT and YNNKEL (reference sequence). The chain's CDR3 is CASSPPEEGHTGELFF. The CDR3 nucleotides read TGTGCCAGCAGCCCCCCCGAGGAGGGACACACCGGGGAGCTGTTTTTT.

This clone occurred a few times. The V gene is TRBV5-1, the J gene TRBJ2-7; 7 bases line up with TRBD1. V gave up 4 bases and J gave up 11 bases; unmatched junction bases: 15. CDR3 length: 14 residues. The V gene's germline CDR1 is SGHRS and CDR2 YFSETQ. This chain's CDR3 is CASSPGQTNTNEYF. Written as DNA, the CDR3 is TGCGCCAGCAGCCCGGGACAGACTAATACGAACGAGTACTTC.

The chain has TRBV24-1 and TRBJ2-7; D is unclear. Germline CDR1 reads KGHDR; CDR2 reads SFDVKD. The ends were cut back, 0 bases at V and 6 bases at J, with 5 bases in the middle. This CDR3 has 12 amino acids. CDR3 in amino acids: CATSDLGFEQYF. CDR3 nucleotides: TGTGCCACCAGTGATTTGGGGTTCGAGCAGTACTTC.